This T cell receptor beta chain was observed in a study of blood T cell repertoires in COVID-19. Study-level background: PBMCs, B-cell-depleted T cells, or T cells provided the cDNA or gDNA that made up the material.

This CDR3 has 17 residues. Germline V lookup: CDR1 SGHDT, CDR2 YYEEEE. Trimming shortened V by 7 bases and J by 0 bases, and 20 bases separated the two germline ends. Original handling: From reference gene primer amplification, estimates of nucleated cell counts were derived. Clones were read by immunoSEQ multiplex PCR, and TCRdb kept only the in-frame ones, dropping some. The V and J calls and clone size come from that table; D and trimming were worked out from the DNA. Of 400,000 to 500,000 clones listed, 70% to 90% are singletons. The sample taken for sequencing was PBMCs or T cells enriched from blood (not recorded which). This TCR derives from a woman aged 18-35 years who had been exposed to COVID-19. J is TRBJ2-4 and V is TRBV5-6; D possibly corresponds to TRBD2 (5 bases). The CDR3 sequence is CASSLEGSSLAKNIQYF. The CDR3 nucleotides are TGTGCCAGCTCCCTCGAAGGGAGCTCACTAGCCAAAAACATTCAGTACTTC.